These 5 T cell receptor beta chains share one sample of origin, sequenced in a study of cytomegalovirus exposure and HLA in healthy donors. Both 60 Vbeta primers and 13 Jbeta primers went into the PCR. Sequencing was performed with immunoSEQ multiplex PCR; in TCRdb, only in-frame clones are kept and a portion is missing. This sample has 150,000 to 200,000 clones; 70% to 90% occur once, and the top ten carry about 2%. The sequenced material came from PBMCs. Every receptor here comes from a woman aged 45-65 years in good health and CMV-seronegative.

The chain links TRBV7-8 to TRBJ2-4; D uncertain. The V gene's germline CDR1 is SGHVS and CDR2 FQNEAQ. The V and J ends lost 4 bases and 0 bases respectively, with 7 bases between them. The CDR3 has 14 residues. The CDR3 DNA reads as TGTGCCAGCAGCTATCTACGAGCCAAAAACATTCAGTACTTC. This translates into CASSYLRAKNIQYF.

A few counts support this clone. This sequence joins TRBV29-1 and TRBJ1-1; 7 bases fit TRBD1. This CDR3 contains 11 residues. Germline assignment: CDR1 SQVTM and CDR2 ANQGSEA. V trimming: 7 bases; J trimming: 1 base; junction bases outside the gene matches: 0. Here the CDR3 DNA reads TGCAGCGGACAGGGGAACACTGAAGCTTTCTTT. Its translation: CSGQGNTEAFF.

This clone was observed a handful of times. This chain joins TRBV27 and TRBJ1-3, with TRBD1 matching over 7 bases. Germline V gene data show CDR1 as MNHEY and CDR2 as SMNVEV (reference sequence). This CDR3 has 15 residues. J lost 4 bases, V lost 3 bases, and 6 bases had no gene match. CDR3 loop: CASSFRQGVGNTIYF. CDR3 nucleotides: TGTGCCAGCAGTTTTCGACAGGGAGTCGGAAACACCATATATTTT.

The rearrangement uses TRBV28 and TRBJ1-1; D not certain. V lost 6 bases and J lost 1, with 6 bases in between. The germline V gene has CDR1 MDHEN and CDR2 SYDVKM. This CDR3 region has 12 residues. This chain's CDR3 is CASRTQNTEAFF. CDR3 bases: TGTGCCAGCAGGACACAGAACACTGAAGCTTTCTTT.

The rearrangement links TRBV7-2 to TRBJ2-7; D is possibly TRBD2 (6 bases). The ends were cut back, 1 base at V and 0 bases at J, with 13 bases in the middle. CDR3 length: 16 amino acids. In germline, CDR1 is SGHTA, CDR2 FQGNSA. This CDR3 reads CASSLGGGTGSYEQYF. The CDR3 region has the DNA TGTGCCAGCAGCTTAGGAGGCGGGACCGGCTCCTACGAGCAGTACTTC.